The rows below give T cell receptor beta chains drawn from one sample of a study of sequential checkpoint blockade in melanoma. Only in-frame clones appear in the TCRdb table, and some are missing; sequencing was by immunoSEQ multiplex PCR. This table holds 25,000 to 30,000 clones, approximately 80% found once. Sequences were derived from CD8+ T cells sorted from blood (inferred from file names), sampled from a patient given nivolumab and ipilimumab in sequence. The receptors derive from a human donor with melanoma. Each CDR3 is given with its conserved first and last residue. Fields, in order: clone size, J gene, D gene, V gene, CDR3 DNA, CDR3 protein. D genes are given only for firm matches. Some rows have no size entry. The others give once, few or many, or a class for an expanded clone.

clone size: once
J gene: TRBJ1-2
D gene: NA
V gene: TRBV4-1
CDR3 DNA: TGCGCCAGCAGCCTGGAGAATTACTATGGCTACACCTTC
CDR3 protein: CASSLENYYGYTF

clone size: few
J gene: TRBJ2-1
D gene: TRBD1
V gene: TRBV9
CDR3 DNA: TGTGCCAGCAGCGTAGGAACCGGGACAGGGAGGATCAATGAGCAGTTCTTC
CDR3 protein: CASSVGTGTGRINEQFF

clone size: NA
J gene: TRBJ1-5
D gene: TRBD1
V gene: TRBV28
CDR3 DNA: TGTGCCAGCAGGATAGGGGGCCAGTCCCACCAGCCCCAGCATTTT
CDR3 protein: CASRIGGQSHQPQHF

clone size: NA
J gene: TRBJ2-7
D gene: NA
V gene: TRBV10-3
CDR3 DNA: TGTGCCTCCTCAGAGGAGGGGGACAGTTCCTACGAGCAGTACTTC
CDR3 protein: CASSEEGDSSYEQYF

clone size: NA
J gene: TRBJ1-2
D gene: NA
V gene: TRBV5-1
CDR3 DNA: TGCGCCAGCAGCCACCGAGGGGATTTCAGCTCTCGGGGGGGCTACACCTTC
CDR3 protein: CASSHRGDFSSRGGYTF

clone size: once
J gene: TRBJ2-7
D gene: NA
V gene: TRBV2
CDR3 DNA: TGTGCCAGCAGTGAATCAGGGGCGCTAATCCACGAGCAGTACTTC
CDR3 protein: CASSESGALIHEQYF

clone size: few
J gene: TRBJ2-5
D gene: TRBD2
V gene: TRBV9
CDR3 DNA: TGTGCCAGCAGCGCCCGGACTAGCGGGGACCAAGAGACCCAGTACTTC
CDR3 protein: CASSARTSGDQETQYF

clone size: few
J gene: TRBJ1-2
D gene: NA
V gene: TRBV7-2
CDR3 DNA: TGTGCCAGCAGCTTAGATGAGAGAGGGCCTGACTATGGCTACACCTTC
CDR3 protein: CASSLDERGPDYGYTF

clone size: NA
J gene: TRBJ2-2
D gene: TRBD2
V gene: TRBV7-8
CDR3 DNA: TGTGCCAGCAGCGCCCCGACTAGCGGGGTTACCGGGGAGCTGTTTTTT
CDR3 protein: CASSAPTSGVTGELFF

clone size: once
J gene: TRBJ2-2
D gene: TRBD1
V gene: TRBV7-9
CDR3 DNA: TGTGCCAGCAGCTCACCGGGACAGGGCACCGGGGAGCTGTTTTTT
CDR3 protein: CASSSPGQGTGELFF

clone size: NA
J gene: TRBJ1-1
D gene: NA
V gene: TRBV9
CDR3 DNA: TGTGCCAGCAGCGTAGGGCAGGGGTATGGTGAAACTGAAGCTTTCTTT
CDR3 protein: CASSVGQGYGETEAFF

clone size: NA
J gene: TRBJ2-5
D gene: NA
V gene: TRBV5-1
CDR3 DNA: TGCGCCAGCAGCTTGGCGGACAGACAAGAGACCCAGTACTTC
CDR3 protein: CASSLADRQETQYF

clone size: once
J gene: TRBJ1-1
D gene: NA
V gene: TRBV7-9
CDR3 DNA: TGTGCCAGCAGCTCAAACGGAGCGGGGGACACTGAAGCTTTCTTT
CDR3 protein: CASSSNGAGDTEAFF

clone size: NA
J gene: TRBJ2-7
D gene: NA
V gene: TRBV28
CDR3 DNA: TGTGCCAGCAGTTTAGCACAAGACTACGAGCAGTACTTC
CDR3 protein: CASSLAQDYEQYF

clone size: NA
J gene: TRBJ1-3
D gene: NA
V gene: TRBV11-2
CDR3 DNA: TGTGCCAGCAGTAAGGGGGAATCCGGAAACACCATATATTTT
CDR3 protein: CASSKGESGNTIYF

clone size: NA
J gene: TRBJ2-7
D gene: NA
V gene: TRBV5-1
CDR3 DNA: TGCGCCAGCAGCTTGGACAGGTCCTACGAGCAGTACTTC
CDR3 protein: CASSLDRSYEQYF

clone size: NA
J gene: TRBJ1-2
D gene: NA
V gene: TRBV5-6
CDR3 DNA: TGTGCCAGCAGCTCCCCTTCGGGAGGTGGCTACACCTTC
CDR3 protein: CASSSPSGGGYTF